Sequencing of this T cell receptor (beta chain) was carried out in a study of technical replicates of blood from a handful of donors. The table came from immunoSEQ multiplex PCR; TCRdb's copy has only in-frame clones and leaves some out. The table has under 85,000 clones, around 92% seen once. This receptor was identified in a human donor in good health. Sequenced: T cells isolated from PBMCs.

The CDR3 loop is CASSLGGNGYTF. CDR3 coding DNA: TGTGCCAGCAGCTTAGGAGGCAATGGCTACACCTTC. V gene TRBV7-9 combines with J gene TRBJ1-2; D remains unclear. Trimming left V 1 base short and J 6 bases short, with 6 bases between. Germline V gives CDR1 SEHNR, CDR2 FQNEAQ (reference sequence). There are 12 residues in the CDR3.